Given below is one T cell receptor beta chain in context. Its antigen is unknown. This entry comes from a study of memory CD4+ T cells and cytomegalovirus serostatus. Overall study: Donors were healthy Belgian adults, 10 or so CMV seropositive and 20 to 25 seronegative.

Points from the study as a whole: The CMV-associated TCR signature appears largely within the CD4+ memory repertoire.

Authors' methods: Out-of-frame sequences were removed, leaving a few million distinct TCRbeta sequences. Repertoires were generated with immunoSEQ multiplex PCR, while TCRdb's copy carries only in-frame clones and drops some. The DNA was the basis for D and trimming; V, J and clone size are from that table. This table holds 40,000 to 55,000 clones, 74% found once. Single viable CD3+CD4+CD8-CD45RO+ cells were sorted as the memory CD4+ T cells. Positive selection with CD4 microbeads enriched total CD4+ T cells. The length of the CDR3 is 14 residues. After removal of 2 bases from V and 4 bases from J, the junction contained 2 bases not matched to a gene. Looked up from germline, CDR1 is SGHAT and CDR2 is FQNNGV.

This TCR was recovered from an adult in good health and CMV-seropositive. What was sequenced was memory CD4+ T cells from blood. This chain uses TRBV11-2 with TRBJ2-1; 7 positions match TRBD2. CDR3: CASSLSGDYNEQFF. The CDR3 bases are TGTGCCAGCAGCTTAAGCGGGGATTACAATGAGCAGTTCTTC. The variable domain in full, with the rest retrieved from reference TRBV11-2 and TRBJ2-1, is EAGVAQSPRYKIIEKRQSVAFWCNPISGHATLYWYQQILGQGPKLLIQFQNNGVVDDSQLPKDRFSAERLKGVDSTLKIQPAKLEDSAVYLCASSLSGDYNEQFFGPGTRLTVL.